This T cell receptor (beta chain) was observed in a study of PD-L1 blockade in urothelial cancer. Study context: The patients first took atezolizumab around 2014, receiving 1,200 mg intravenously every 3 weeks. Counts from blood samples showed a median of approximately 150,000 T cells.

The CDR3 has 16 residues. Germline assignment: CDR1 SGHRS and CDR2 YFSETQ. The V and J ends lost 1 base and 4 bases, in that order; junction bases with no gene match: 6. The protocol was immunoSEQ multiplex PCR, while the TCRdb copy is restricted to in-frame clones and leaves out a portion. The sample lists around 56,000 clones; 86% were seen once. The receptor comes from a man aged 45-60 years with urothelial cancer. This specimen was PBMCs, taken around atezolizumab (anti-PD-L1) treatment. The chain joins TRBV5-1 to TRBJ2-1; TRBD2 matches 9 bases. The CDR3 reads CASSLFGREGYNEQFF. The CDR3 nucleotides read TGCGCCAGCAGCTTGTTTGGGCGGGAGGGATACAATGAGCAGTTCTTC.